Following are 25 T cell receptor beta chains from one sample sequenced in a study of OX40 agonist ivuxolimab in advanced cancers. The data were produced by immunoSEQ multiplex PCR, yet TCRdb's version contains in-frame clones alone and is incomplete. The table lists about 26,000 clones, 70% to 90% of them singletons. Sequencing used CD4+ or CD8+ T cells sorted from blood, obtained in a trial of the OX40 agonist ivuxolimab. The origin of the receptors is an adult with an advanced solid tumor such as melanoma, head and neck, liver or kidney cancer.

This clone was picked up a small number of times. The V call is TRBV2, the J call TRBJ2-1; 8 nucleotides match TRBD2. This CDR3 has 15 amino acids. V lost 7 bases to trimming and J lost 6 bases; unmatched junction nucleotides: 11. Germline CDR1 reads SNHLY; CDR2 reads FYNNEI. As DNA, the CDR3 is TGTGCCAGCATCAGTGAGAGTACTAGCGGCAATGAGCAGTTCTTC. Translating it yields CASISESTSGNEQFF.

The chain links TRBV29-1 to TRBJ1-2; 8 bases fit TRBD1. CDR1 is SQVTM and CDR2 is ANQGSEA in the germline V gene. This CDR3 is 13 amino acids long. V dropped 1 base and J dropped 7; count of bases not matched to a gene: 5. The CDR3 DNA follows: TGCAGCGTTGAAGCCGGGACAGGTTTTGGCTACACCTTC. Its protein product is CSVEAGTGFGYTF.

The chain joins TRBV10-3 to TRBJ1-1, with 9 bases lining up with TRBD1. CDR1 and CDR2 from the germline V gene are ENHRY and SYGVKD. After removal of 2 bases from V and 5 bases from J, the junction contained 6 bases not matched to a gene. This CDR3 region has 15 residues. CDR3 sequence reads: CAISETGTGRTEAFF. CDR3 bases: TGTGCCATCAGTGAGACCGGGACAGGGAGAACTGAAGCTTTCTTT.

The V gene is TRBV7-9, the J gene TRBJ1-3; a weak D match, TRBD1 (6 bases). V was cut by 2 bases and J by 4 bases, with 18 bases left in between. CDR1 is SEHNR and CDR2 is FQNEAQ in the germline V gene (reference sequence). CDR3 size: 17 residues. The chain's CDR3 is CASSLPFEEGGGNTIYF. CDR3 coding DNA: TGTGCCAGCAGCTTACCCTTTGAAGAGGGGGGCGGAAACACCATATATTTT.

The gene calls are TRBV12-5 and TRBJ2-7; D gene ambiguous. V lost 2 bases, J lost 0 bases, and 5 bases lay in between. The CDR3 has 13 residues. Germline V gene lookup returns CDR1 LGHNT and CDR2 FRNRAP. The CDR3 here is CASGLSSSYEQYF. The CDR3, as DNA: TGTGCTAGTGGTTTGAGCAGCTCCTACGAGCAGTACTTC. Combining the CDR3 with reference TRBV12-5 and TRBJ2-7 gives the whole variable domain DARVTQTPRHKVTEMGQEVTMRCQPILGHNTVFWYRQTMMQGLELLAYFRNRAPLDDSGMPKDRFSAEMPDATLATLKIQPSEPRDSAVYFCASGLSSSYEQYFGPGTRLTVT.

CDR3 protein: CASSLIGNEGEKLFF. CDR3 bases: TGTGCCAGCAGTTTGATTGGGAATGAAGGTGAAAAACTGTTTTTT. The rearrangement uses TRBV28 and TRBJ1-4, with unresolved D. This CDR3 comprises 15 residues. V shed 3 bases and J shed 7 bases, with 15 bases lying between them. Germline V CDR1 and CDR2: MDHEN, SYDVKM. Complete variable domain (other parts from reference TRBV28 and TRBJ1-4): DVKVTQSSRYLVKRTGEKVFLECVQDMDHENMFWYRQDPGLGLRLIYFSYDVKMKEKGDIPEGYSVSREKKERFSLILESASTNQTSMYLCASSLIGNEGEKLFFGSGTQLSVL.

The genes are TRBV5-8 and TRBJ2-7, with D unresolved. V gave up 5 bases and J gave up 3 bases, with 15 bases separating them. Germline V gene lookup returns CDR1 SGHTS and CDR2 YDEGEE. This CDR3 comprises 14 residues. The CDR3 DNA follows: TGTGCCAGCAGATTCTCCACGGTTTTCTACGAGCAGTACTTC. Amino acid sequence: CASRFSTVFYEQYF.

The CDR3 loop is CASSLSQMNTGELFF. The CDR3 DNA follows: TGTGCCAGCAGTTTGAGTCAGATGAACACCGGGGAGCTGTTTTTT. The rearrangement uses TRBV27 and TRBJ2-2; D uncertain. The CDR3 runs to 15 residues. Germline V gene sequence: CDR1 MNHEY, CDR2 SMNVEV (reference sequence). The germline V and J ends were trimmed by 3 bases and 1 base, with 9 bases remaining between them.

This clone was picked up a small number of times. The chain recombines TRBV19 with TRBJ1-3; D may be TRBD1 (6 bases). The length of the CDR3 is 15 residues. CDR1 and CDR2 (germline): LNHDA, SQIVND (reference sequence). Trimming removed 10 bases from V and 0 bases from J, with 16 bases in between. The CDR3 nucleotides are TGTGCCACCTCGCTTGACAGGAACTCTGGAAACACCATATATTTT. As protein: CATSLDRNSGNTIYF.

J is TRBJ2-5 and V is TRBV14; TRBD2 aligns across 14 bases. The CDR3 loop spans 17 amino acids. The V gene end was trimmed by 0 bases and the J gene end by 5 bases; junction bases not matched to a gene: 5. Germline loops: CDR1 SGHDN, CDR2 FVKESK. CDR3 DNA sequence: TGTGCCAGCAGCCAAGAGGGACTAGCGGGAGTAGGGGAGACCCAGTACTTC. As protein: CASSQEGLAGVGETQYF.

The chain recombines TRBV7-9 with TRBJ2-7; D is undetermined. The CDR3 totals 15 residues. Trimming took off 1 base at V and 1 base at J, with 11 bases between the two ends. The germline CDR1 and CDR2 sequences are SEHNR and FQNEAQ (reference sequence). DNA for the CDR3: TGTGCCAGCAGCTTAGTAATCGGCAGGTCCTACGAGCAGTACTTC. Translation gives CASSLVIGRSYEQYF. The full variable domain, rest sourced from reference TRBV7-9 and TRBJ2-7, is DTGVSQNPRHKITKRGQNVTFRCDPISEHNRLYWYRQTLGQGPEFLTYFQNEAQLEKSRLLSDRFSAERPKGSFSTLEIQRTEQGDSAMYLCASSLVIGRSYEQYFGPGTRLTVT.

The chain uses TRBV4-1 and TRBJ2-3; 10 nucleotides match TRBD2. The CDR3 consists of 16 residues. Germline V gene sequence: CDR1 MGHRA, CDR2 YSYEKL. V shed 5 bases and J 1 base; nucleotides not matched to a gene: 6. CDR3 residues: CASSSGLAVGTDTQYF. The CDR3 nucleotides read TGCGCCAGCAGCTCCGGACTAGCGGTCGGCACAGATACGCAGTATTTT.

V and J are TRBV5-1 and TRBJ2-3; 13 nucleotides agree with TRBD2. J lost 3 bases, V lost 4 bases, and 2 bases had no gene match. Looked up from germline, CDR1 is SGHRS and CDR2 is YFSETQ. The CDR3 loop spans 15 amino acids. CDR3 in DNA: TGCGCCAGCAGCGAGACTAGCGGGAGGACAGATACGCAGTATTTT. Protein: CASSETSGRTDTQYF.

This clone was counted between two and nine times. This chain joins TRBV19 and TRBJ2-1; 11 nucleotides align to TRBD2. The trim removed 5 bases at V and 6 bases at J, leaving 6 bases unmatched. The CDR3 runs 15 residues. Germline V gene data show CDR1 as LNHDA and CDR2 as SQIVND (reference sequence). The CDR3 DNA is TGTGCCAGTAGTTCGTTTAGCGGGAGGGGCAATGAGCAGTTCTTC. Translation gives CASSSFSGRGNEQFF.

The chain employs TRBV25-1 and TRBJ1-1; 9 positions match TRBD1. The CDR3 spans 15 residues. CDR1 MGHDK and CDR2 SYGVNS come from the germline V gene. The V segment lost 3 bases and the J segment 11 bases; nucleotides outside the gene matches: 13. The chain's CDR3 is CASSDPGTGQRTAFF. The CDR3 DNA is TGTGCCAGCAGTGATCCTGGGACAGGGCAGAGAACTGCTTTCTTT.

V and J are TRBV7-9 and TRBJ2-1, with 13 positions matching TRBD2. CDR3 length equals 19 residues. CDR1 is SEHNR and CDR2 is FQNEAQ in the germline V gene (reference sequence). The V segment lost 1 base and the J segment 4 bases; nucleotides outside the gene matches: 10. The CDR3 reads CASSLGGGWGLAGYNEQFF. CDR3 nucleotide sequence: TGTGCCAGCAGCTTAGGAGGGGGCTGGGGACTAGCGGGATACAATGAGCAGTTCTTC.

As to this clone: A far larger clone is just one base off, so this is likely a read error. This chain joins TRBV27 and TRBJ2-1, with 14 bases identical to TRBD2. V lost 2 bases to trimming and J lost 7 bases; unmatched junction nucleotides: 1. CDR3 length: 15 amino acids. Germline V gene data show CDR1 as MNHEY and CDR2 as SMNVEV (reference sequence). CDR3 in amino acids: CASSLGTSGSNEQFF. DNA for the CDR3: TGTGCCAGCAGTTTAGGGACTAGCGGGAGTAATGAGCAGTTCTTC.

The count of this clone is one. This chain uses TRBV27 with TRBJ2-7; possibly TRBD1 for D (5 bases). V was trimmed by 3 bases and J by 12 bases, leaving 12 bases between them. The CDR3 has 11 residues. Germline V gene data show CDR1 as MNHEY and CDR2 as SMNVEV (reference sequence). CDR3 in amino acids: CASSFWGDLYF. The CDR3 region has the DNA TGTGCCAGCAGTTTTTGGGGCGATTTGTACTTC.

This chain's CDR3 is CASSVENTEAFF. As DNA, the CDR3 is TGTGCCAGCAGCGTTGAGAACACTGAAGCTTTCTTT. This chain connects TRBV13 to TRBJ1-1; D remains ambiguous. The CDR3 spans 12 residues. The germline CDR1 and CDR2 sequences are PRHDT and FYEKMQ (reference sequence). V lost 5 bases and J lost 1, with 5 bases in between.

The chain links TRBV7-8 to TRBJ1-2, with D possibly matching TRBD1 (6 bases). The CDR3 runs to 12 residues. The germline V and J ends were trimmed by 5 bases and 5 bases, with 9 bases remaining between them. Germline V gene sequence: CDR1 SGHVS, CDR2 FQNEAQ. The CDR3 is CASSPGTYGYTF. CDR3 sequence (DNA): TGTGCCAGCAGCCCCGGGACATATGGCTACACCTTC.

This chain links TRBV4-3 with TRBJ1-2; no firm D call. The V gene lost 3 bases and the J gene lost 5 bases, with 13 bases spanning the gap. This CDR3 has 14 residues. Germline lookup yields CDR1 LGHNA and CDR2 YSLEER. The CDR3 loop is CASSQITEDYGYTF. The CDR3 nucleotides read TGCGCCAGCAGCCAGATAACCGAGGATTATGGCTACACCTTC.

This chain links TRBV4-1 with TRBJ2-7, with TRBD1 matching over 8 bases. CDR1 and CDR2 from the germline V gene are MGHRA and YSYEKL. Germline trimming cut 4 bases from V and 5 bases from J; bases unmatched to any gene: 4. The CDR3 runs to 13 residues. The CDR3 nucleotides read TGCGCCAGCAGCCGGGACAGGTTGGACGAGCAGTACTTC. This encodes CASSRDRLDEQYF.

The gene calls are TRBV10-3 and TRBJ1-1, with no clear D. Trimming left V 8 bases short and J 2 bases short, with 18 bases between. This CDR3 spans 15 amino acids. Germline CDR1 is ENHRY and CDR2 is SYGVKD. The CDR3 DNA reads TGTGCCATCTCGAGACCGGAGGGCGTTAACACTGAAGCTTTCTTT. Protein sequence: CAISRPEGVNTEAFF.

The V gene is TRBV9, the J gene TRBJ2-7; the match to TRBD1 covers 8 bases. CDR1 SGDLS and CDR2 YYNGEE come from the germline V gene. V was pared by 0 bases and J by 5 bases, with 4 bases of the junction left unmatched. The CDR3 loop spans 14 amino acids. CDR3 bases: TGTGCCAGCAGCGTAGGTCCAGGGGGCGACGAGCAGTACTTC. Its translation is CASSVGPGGDEQYF.

The genes are TRBV5-4 and TRBJ2-1, with 11 bases matching TRBD2. V dropped 4 bases and J dropped 5; count of bases not matched to a gene: 5. The CDR3 loop spans 15 amino acids. The germline V gene has CDR1 SGHNT and CDR2 YYREEE (reference sequence). CDR3: CASSQGLAVNNEQFF. Here the CDR3 DNA reads TGTGCCAGCAGCCAGGGACTAGCGGTTAACAATGAGCAGTTCTTC.